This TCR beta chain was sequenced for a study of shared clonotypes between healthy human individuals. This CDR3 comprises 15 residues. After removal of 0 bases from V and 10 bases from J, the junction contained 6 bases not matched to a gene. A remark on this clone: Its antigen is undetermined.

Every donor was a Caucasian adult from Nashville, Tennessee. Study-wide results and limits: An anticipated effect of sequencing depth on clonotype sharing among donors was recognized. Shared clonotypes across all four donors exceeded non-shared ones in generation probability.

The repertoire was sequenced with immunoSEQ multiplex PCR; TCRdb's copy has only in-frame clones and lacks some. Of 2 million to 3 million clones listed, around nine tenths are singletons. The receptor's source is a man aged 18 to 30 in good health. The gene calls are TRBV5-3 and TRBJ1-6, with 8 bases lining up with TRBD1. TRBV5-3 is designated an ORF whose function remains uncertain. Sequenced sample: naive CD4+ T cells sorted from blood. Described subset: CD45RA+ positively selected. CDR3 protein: CARSLDRGARSPLHF. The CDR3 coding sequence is TGTGCCAGAAGCTTGGACAGGGGGGCAAGGTCACCCCTCCACTTT.